These T cell receptor beta chains were read from a single sample in a study of molecular identifiers for immune sequencing clone quantification. TCRdb reanalysed the PCR reads using MiXCR and keeps one entry per CDR3 protein. The sample lists tens of thousands of distinct CDR3 sequences; around 20% were seen once. The sequenced sample consisted of naive CD8+ T cells from blood, with Jurkat cell RNA spiked in. The receptor set was obtained from a human donor in good health. Some libraries in this study had Jurkat cell RNA spiked in. Each CDR3 is given with its conserved first and last residue. The D gene is left open where the match is weak. Clone size is shown for a subset of rows, as once, few, many or a class of expanded clone.

size	D	V	J	DNA	CDR3
many	TRBD1	TRBV12-3/TRBV12-4	TRBJ2-1	TGTGCCAGCAGTGGGACAGTCCAATACAATGAGCAGTTCTTC	CASSGTVQYNEQFF
many	.	TRBV19	TRBJ2-2	TGTGCCAGTAGTATGAGGGCCGGGGAGCTGTTTTTT	CASSMRAGELFF
.	.	TRBV30	TRBJ1-1	TGTGCCTGGAGTTTGGGGGACGCTGAAGCTTTCTTT	CAWSLGDAEAFF
once	.	TRBV7-2	TRBJ1-4	TGTGCCAGCGGCCAGGGACCTAATGAAAAACTGTTTTTT	CASGQGPNEKLFF
many	TRBD1	TRBV30	TRBJ2-7	TGTGCCTGGAGTGCCAAACAGGGGCCCTACGAGCAGTACTTC	CAWSAKQGPYEQYF
many	TRBD1	TRBV4-1	TRBJ1-1	TGCGCCAGCAGCCAAAGGACAGGGGGTATGAACACTGAAGCTTTCTTT	CASSQRTGGMNTEAFF
few	TRBD2	TRBV3-1	TRBJ2-1	TGTGCCAGCAGCCAACATGATAGCGGGGGGGCCTACAATGAGCAGTTCTTC	CASSQHDSGGAYNEQFF
many	TRBD1	TRBV28	TRBJ1-5	TGTGCCAGCAGTACATCGGACAGGGGGCGCTTTGGGGGCAATCAGCCCCAGCATTTT	CASSTSDRGRFGGNQPQHF
few	.	TRBV4-3	TRBJ2-1	TGCGCCAGCAGCCAAGTGAGGGGAGGAGGGAATGAGCAGTTCTTC	CASSQVRGGGNEQFF
few	TRBD1	TRBV12-5	TRBJ2-5	TGTGCTAGTGGTCATGGACAGGGGGTAGTAGAGACCCAGTACTTC	CASGHGQGVVETQYF
many	.	TRBV11-3	TRBJ2-7	TGTGCCAGCAGCAGGGGCTACGAGCAGTACTTC	CASSRGYEQYF
few	.	TRBV7-2	TRBJ1-1	TGTGCCAGCAGCCCGGGACGGGGTCTTGGCACTGAAGCTTTCTTT	CASSPGRGLGTEAFF
few	.	TRBV10-3	TRBJ2-7	TGTGCCATCAGTGTAAGGGGCGAGCAGTACTTC	CAISVRGEQYF
many	.	TRBV7-9	TRBJ2-7	TGTGCCAGCAGCTTAAAGTTGCAGGGGACCTACGTGGAGCAGTACTTC	CASSLKLQGTYVEQYF
many	.	TRBV12-3/TRBV12-4	TRBJ2-4	TGTGCCAGCAGTTTAGCAGGGTTGAACATTCAGTACTTC	CASSLAGLNIQYF
.	TRBD1	TRBV4-1	TRBJ2-7	TGCGCCGGCAGCCAGGGACAGGGTTACGAGCAGTACTTC	CAGSQGQGYEQYF
few	TRBD1	TRBV13	TRBJ2-7	TGTGCCAGCAGCGGGGGTGGACAGGGGGCCTACGAGCAGTACTTC	CASSGGGQGAYEQYF